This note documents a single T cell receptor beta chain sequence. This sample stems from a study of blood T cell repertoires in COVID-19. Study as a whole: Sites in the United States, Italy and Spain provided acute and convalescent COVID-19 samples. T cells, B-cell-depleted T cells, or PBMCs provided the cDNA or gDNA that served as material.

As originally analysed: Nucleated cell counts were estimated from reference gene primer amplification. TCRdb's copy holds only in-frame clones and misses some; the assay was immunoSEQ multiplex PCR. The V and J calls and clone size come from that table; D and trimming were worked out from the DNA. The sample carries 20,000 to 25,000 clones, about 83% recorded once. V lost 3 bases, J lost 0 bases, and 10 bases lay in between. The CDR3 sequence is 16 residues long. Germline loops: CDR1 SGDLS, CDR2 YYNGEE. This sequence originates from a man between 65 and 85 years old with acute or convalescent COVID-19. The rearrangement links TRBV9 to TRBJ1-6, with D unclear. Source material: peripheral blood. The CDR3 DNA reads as TGTGCCAGCAGCGGAGACACGAGCTCCTATAATTCACCCCTCCACTTT. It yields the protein CASSGDTSSYNSPLHF. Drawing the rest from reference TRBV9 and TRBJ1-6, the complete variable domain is DSGVTQTPKHLITATGQRVTLRCSPRSGDLSVYWYQQSLDQGLQFLIQYYNGEERAKGNILERFSAQQFPDLHSELNLSSLELGDSALYFCASSGDTSSYNSPLHFGNGTRLTVT.